This entry lists 18 T cell receptor beta chains sequenced from one sample in a study of neoadjuvant anti-PD-1 for oral cavity cancer. This table comes from immunoSEQ multiplex PCR, and its TCRdb copy is limited to in-frame clones, with some not included. This repertoire shows fewer than 70,000 clones, 79% found once; its top ten account for just over 2.5%. Material: PBMCs, obtained before nivolumab (anti-PD-1) treatment. These TCRs come from a person aged 40-85 years with oral cavity squamous cell carcinoma.

The chain joins TRBV25-1 to TRBJ1-1; D perhaps matches TRBD1 (5 bases). The CDR3 covers 16 residues. V lost 0 bases to trimming and J lost 3 bases, with 14 bases between them. Germline V gene lookup returns CDR1 MGHDK and CDR2 SYGVNS. The CDR3 loop reads CASSEYRGIDDTEAFF. CDR3 coding DNA: TGTGCCAGCAGTGAATATCGGGGGATAGATGACACTGAAGCTTTCTTT.

This sequence joins TRBV5-1 and TRBJ1-1; 7 bases fit TRBD1. The germline gives CDR1 SGHRS, CDR2 YFSETQ. The CDR3 contains 16 residues. Losses at the gene ends were 0 bases for V and 1 base for J; bases not matched to a gene: 6. DNA for the CDR3: TGCGCCAGCAGCTTGGGGCGGGGGGACAGGAACACTGAAGCTTTCTTT. It yields the protein CASSLGRGDRNTEAFF.

J is TRBJ1-2 and V is TRBV9, with D perhaps matching TRBD1 (6 bases). This CDR3 spans 14 amino acids. V was cut by 4 bases and J by 7 bases, with 17 bases left in between. CDR1 is SGDLS, CDR2 YYNGEE, per germline. The CDR3 spells CASSSGVEATGYTF. The CDR3 DNA is TGTGCCAGCAGCTCAGGGGTGGAGGCCACTGGCTACACCTTC.

This chain connects TRBV14 to TRBJ1-2; 8 bases map to TRBD1. Per germline, CDR1 SGHDN and CDR2 FVKESK. The CDR3 runs to 13 residues. V gave up 4 bases and J gave up 4 bases; unmatched junction bases: 2. The CDR3: CASSPGQGYGYTF. In DNA form, the CDR3 reads TGTGCCAGCAGCCCTGGACAGGGCTATGGCTACACCTTC.

The chain has TRBV5-6 and TRBJ2-2, with D unclear. Trimming pared 3 bases from V and 3 bases from J, leaving 15 bases between. Germline-derived CDR1 and CDR2 are SGHDT and YYEEEE. CDR3 size: 16 residues. The CDR3 loop is CASSSSPRLDTGELFF. As DNA, the CDR3 is TGTGCCAGCAGCTCCAGCCCGAGACTGGACACCGGGGAGCTGTTTTTT.

This clone was picked up one time. This chain links TRBV6-5 with TRBJ1-2; D may be TRBD1 (5 bases). Trimming cost V 3 bases and J 0 bases, with 8 bases left between them. The CDR3 runs to 14 residues. Germline loops: CDR1 MNHEY, CDR2 SVGAGI. The CDR3 sequence: CASSYSTANYGYTF. The CDR3 DNA sequence: TGTGCCAGCAGTTATTCGACAGCTAACTATGGCTACACCTTC.

This chain joins TRBV6-5 and TRBJ1-3; D is perhaps TRBD1 (6 bases). CDR3 length: 15 residues. Germline V gene sequence: CDR1 MNHEY, CDR2 SVGAGI. Trimming shortened V by 0 bases and J by 4 bases, and 10 bases separated the two germline ends. CDR3 sequence (DNA): TGTGCCAGCAGTTACTCCAACAGGGTCGGAAACACCATATATTTT. It is translated as CASSYSNRVGNTIYF.

This chain connects TRBV29-1 to TRBJ1-4; 8 bases match TRBD1. The CDR3 has 12 amino acids. V lost 6 bases to trimming and J lost 7 bases; unmatched junction nucleotides: 4. Germline lookup yields CDR1 SQVTM and CDR2 ANQGSEA. CDR3 region: CSVSDRAEKLFF. The CDR3 DNA is TGCAGCGTCTCGGACAGGGCTGAAAAACTGTTTTTT.

This chain uses TRBV11-2 with TRBJ2-7, with D possibly matching TRBD1 (6 bases). The V gene lost 1 base and the J gene lost 7 bases, with 14 bases spanning the gap. CDR3 size: 14 residues. The germline gives CDR1 SGHAT, CDR2 FQNNGV. The CDR3 protein is CASSLAPTGREQYF. As DNA, the CDR3 is TGTGCCAGCAGCTTAGCCCCTACAGGGAGAGAGCAGTACTTC.

The rearrangement uses TRBV7-2 and TRBJ1-5; a possible D gene is TRBD1 (5 bases). This CDR3 has 14 residues. The germline V gene has CDR1 SGHTA and CDR2 FQGNSA. Between the trimmed V and J ends, which lost 5 bases and 7 bases, there was a span of 15 bases. CDR3 protein: CASSRAGGGQPQHF. CDR3 nucleotides: TGTGCCAGCAGCCGAGCGGGGGGTGGGCAGCCCCAGCATTTT.

The rearrangement uses TRBV2 and TRBJ1-6; D remains ambiguous. The germline CDR1 and CDR2 sequences are SNHLY and FYNNEI. The CDR3 is 11 amino acids. V lost 4 bases to trimming and J lost 10 bases, with 5 bases between them. CDR3 residues: CASSAGSPLHF. The CDR3 nucleotides read TGTGCCAGCAGTGCTGGATCACCCCTCCACTTT.

The chain joins TRBV5-1 to TRBJ2-7; 8 bases fit TRBD2. The CDR3 sequence is 14 residues long. Looked up from germline, CDR1 is SGHRS and CDR2 is YFSETQ. V was pared by 4 bases and J by 1 base, with 4 bases of the junction left unmatched. CDR3 sequence reads: CASSLSGVSYEQYF. As DNA, the CDR3 is TGCGCCAGCAGCCTTAGCGGGGTGTCCTACGAGCAGTACTTC.

This chain links TRBV18 with TRBJ2-2; TRBD1 or TRBD2 may be the D gene (5 bases each). Germline V gives CDR1 KGHSH, CDR2 LQKENI. The CDR3 is made up of 15 amino acids. Trimming cost V 6 bases and J 1 base, with 12 bases left between them. DNA of the CDR3: TGTGCCAGCTCCCCCGGGGCCCAGAACACCGGGGAGCTGTTTTTT. Translation: CASSPGAQNTGELFF.

The chain is built from TRBV11-2 and TRBJ2-7; 8 positions agree with TRBD2. Germline trimming cut 0 bases from V and 0 bases from J; bases unmatched to any gene: 10. CDR1 is SGHAT and CDR2 is FQNNGV in the germline V gene. This CDR3 spans 18 amino acids. The chain's CDR3 is CASSLDPPGLGGSYEQYF. The CDR3 nucleotides read TGTGCCAGCAGCTTAGACCCCCCGGGACTAGGAGGCTCCTACGAGCAGTACTTC.

The V gene is TRBV2, the J gene TRBJ1-1, with D uncertain. Trimming removed 2 bases from V and 11 bases from J, with 12 bases in between. This CDR3 has 12 amino acids. Looked up from germline, CDR1 is SNHLY and CDR2 is FYNNEI. This CDR3 is CASSEIPVGAFF. In nucleotides, the CDR3 is TGTGCCAGCAGTGAAATCCCTGTGGGGGCTTTCTTT.

This clone was detected a few times. The DNA for the CDR3 is TGTGCCAGTATGAGACAGGGGGCCCTCTATGGCTACACCTTC. Its protein product is CASMRQGALYGYTF. The chain uses TRBV19 and TRBJ1-2; 10 nucleotides align to TRBD1. The V segment lost 7 bases and the J segment 4 bases; nucleotides outside the gene matches: 6. The CDR3 has 14 amino acids. Germline V lookup: CDR1 LNHDA, CDR2 SQIVND (reference sequence).

The CDR3 DNA reads TGTGCCATCGCAGGGGTCGGCACTGAAGCTTTCTTT. The encoded protein is CAIAGVGTEAFF. The chain recombines TRBV10-3 with TRBJ1-1; possible D gene TRBD1, 6 bases. The CDR3 loop spans 12 amino acids. Germline CDR1 and CDR2: ENHRY and SYGVKD. V dropped 8 bases and J dropped 4 bases, with 11 bases sitting between them.

The V call is TRBV6-5, the J call TRBJ2-7, with D possibly matching TRBD1 (6 bases). V lost 6 bases, J lost 3 bases, and 12 bases lay in between. The CDR3 contains 13 residues. CDR1 is MNHEY and CDR2 is SVGAGI in the germline V gene. The CDR3 spells CASRFGRGYEQYF. In DNA, the CDR3 is TGTGCCAGCAGATTTGGCAGGGGCTACGAGCAGTACTTC.